Presented here are 30 T cell receptor beta chains from one specimen sequenced in a study of CD8+ T cells in alopecia areata. The treatment denotes: oral pan-JAK inhibitor, 5-10 mg twice daily. Extracted RNA was reverse transcribed into cDNA, the sequencing template. Using immunoSEQ multiplex PCR, the repertoire was profiled, and TCRdb retains in-frame clones only, with some absent. The sample shows 150,000 to 200,000 clones, roughly 66% of them seen only once. Sequencing used CD4+ T cells sorted from blood, obtained at week 24, from a patient treated with tofacitinib. The receptors originated from a human donor with alopecia areata.

The rearrangement joins TRBV5-1 to TRBJ2-5, with 10 bases lining up with TRBD1. Per the germline V gene, CDR1 is SGHRS and CDR2 is YFSETQ. The V and J ends lost 3 bases and 2 bases, in that order; junction bases with no gene match: 7. This CDR3 is 16 amino acids long. Here the CDR3 reads CASSSLDRGRQETQYF. The DNA of the CDR3 is TGCGCCAGCAGCTCCCTCGACAGGGGGCGGCAAGAGACCCAGTACTTC.

The genes are TRBV27 and TRBJ1-5, with TRBD1 matching over 7 bases. This CDR3 is 15 amino acids long. The germline gives CDR1 MNHEY, CDR2 SMNVEV (reference sequence). Trimming took 6 bases from V and 2 from J; bases not matched to a gene: 7. The CDR3 bases are TGTGCCAGCAGACCGACAGGGATGGGCAATCAGCCCCAGCATTTT. Protein: CASRPTGMGNQPQHF.

The rearrangement uses TRBV15 and TRBJ2-7, with 8 bases matching TRBD1. Germline lookup yields CDR1 LNHNV and CDR2 YYDKDF (reference sequence). The trim removed 1 base at V and 6 bases at J, leaving 11 bases unmatched. This CDR3 comprises 16 residues. DNA of the CDR3: TGTGCCACCAGCAGAGTAGTAGGGACAGGTCGGGGCGAGCAGTACTTC. Its protein product is CATSRVVGTGRGEQYF.

This clone was recorded a few times. This chain links TRBV30 with TRBJ2-2, with D uncertain. V was pared by 2 bases and J by 6 bases, with 7 bases between. The CDR3 has 12 amino acids. Looked up from germline, CDR1 is GTSNPN and CDR2 is SVGIG (reference sequence). Here the CDR3 DNA reads TGTGCCTGGAGTCGAGTTGCCGGGGAGCTGTTTTTT. This encodes CAWSRVAGELFF.

V gene TRBV7-2 combines with J gene TRBJ1-2, with D unresolved. This CDR3 spans 14 amino acids. The V gene lost 5 bases and the J gene lost 6 bases, with 16 bases spanning the gap. Germline lookup yields CDR1 SGHTA and CDR2 FQGNSA. The CDR3 spells CASSTRNSFDGYTF. CDR3 DNA: TGTGCCAGCAGCACCCGAAACAGCTTCGATGGCTACACCTTC.

The chain employs TRBV15 and TRBJ1-5; D perhaps matches TRBD1 (5 bases). The CDR3 length is 14 residues. Deletions cut 1 base from V and 3 bases from J, with 7 bases between. Germline V gene sequence: CDR1 LNHNV, CDR2 YYDKDF (reference sequence). CDR3 DNA sequence: TGTGCCACCAGCAGAGGGGGCAACAATCAGCCCCAGCATTTT. Amino acid sequence: CATSRGGNNQPQHF.

V and J are TRBV14 and TRBJ2-7, with D possibly being TRBD1 or TRBD2 (5 bases each). The ends were cut back, 2 bases at V and 2 bases at J, with 7 bases in the middle. The CDR3 contains 13 residues. The germline V gene has CDR1 SGHDN and CDR2 FVKESK. CDR3 nucleotide sequence: TGTGCCAGCAGCCAAACGGGACCCTACGAGCAGTACTTC. Its protein product is CASSQTGPYEQYF. Complete variable domain (other parts from reference TRBV14 and TRBJ2-7): EAGVTQFPSHSVIEKGQTVTLRCDPISGHDNLYWYRRVMGKEIKFLLHFVKESKQDESGMPNNRFLAERTGGTYSTLKVQPAELEDSGVYFCASSQTGPYEQYFGPGTRLTVT.

The chain is built from TRBV29-1 and TRBJ2-7; D tentatively reads TRBD1 or TRBD2 (5 bases each). The germline gives CDR1 SQVTM, CDR2 ANQGSEA. CDR3 length: 13 residues. V was shortened by 6 bases and J by 3 bases, with 15 bases between the two germline ends. The CDR3 DNA sequence: TGCAGCGTGGGGACCCGACAGAGCTACGAGCAGTACTTC. The encoded protein is CSVGTRQSYEQYF.

The chain couples TRBV5-6 to TRBJ2-1; tentatively, D is TRBD2 (7 bases). The CDR3 has 16 residues. V lost 4 bases and J lost 5, with 19 bases in between. CDR1 and CDR2 (germline): SGHDT, YYEEEE. The CDR3 spells CASSPRLGGAHNEQFF. For the CDR3, the DNA is TGTGCCAGCAGCCCCCGTCTAGGGGGGGCCCACAATGAGCAGTTCTTC.

V and J are TRBV6-5 and TRBJ2-7, with no clear D. Germline V gives CDR1 MNHEY, CDR2 SVGAGI. V lost 7 bases, J lost 9 bases, and 4 bases lay in between. The CDR3 spans 8 residues. CDR3 protein: CASKGQYF. CDR3 nucleotide sequence: TGTGCCAGCAAGGGGCAGTACTTC.

The J gene is TRBJ1-6, the V gene TRBV27; TRBD1 matches 7 bases. Trimming at V came to 6 bases and at J to 8 bases, leaving 10 bases not matched to a gene. Germline V gene lookup returns CDR1 MNHEY and CDR2 SMNVEV (reference sequence). The CDR3 covers 15 residues. CDR3 amino acids: CASRYTGEAYSPLHF. The CDR3 DNA is TGTGCCAGCAGATATACAGGGGAGGCCTATTCACCCCTCCACTTT.

Many counts were recorded for this clone. The J gene is TRBJ1-2, the V gene TRBV5-1; perhaps TRBD1 as D (5 bases). From germline, CDR1 is SGHRS and CDR2 YFSETQ. Trimming stripped 5 bases from V and 0 bases from J, with 17 bases between. This CDR3 region has 16 residues. CDR3 region: CASRKGQETANYGYTF. For the CDR3, the DNA is TGCGCCAGCAGGAAGGGGCAAGAGACCGCTAACTATGGCTACACCTTC. The entire variable domain, with the rest obtained from reference TRBV5-1 and TRBJ1-2, is as follows: KAGVTQTPRYLIKTRGQQVTLSCSPISGHRSVSWYQQTPGQGLQFLFEYFSETQRNKGNFPGRFSGRQFSNSRSEMNVSTLELGDSALYLCASRKGQETANYGYTFGSGTRLTVV.

This clone has only a few counts. This chain uses TRBV15 with TRBJ2-5; TRBD2 matches 7 bases. In germline, CDR1 is LNHNV, CDR2 YYDKDF (reference sequence). J lost 5 bases, V lost 1 base, and 10 bases had no gene match. The CDR3 is made up of 16 amino acids. CDR3 sequence reads: CATSRVWEGPRETQYF. In nucleotides, the CDR3 is TGTGCCACCAGCAGAGTATGGGAGGGGCCGAGGGAGACCCAGTACTTC.

To note about this clone: This CDR3 is also generated by other DNA sequences in the sample. The CDR3 region is CAWSGSNYGYTF. The CDR3 nucleotides read TGTGCCTGGAGCGGCTCTAACTATGGCTACACCTTC. The chain has TRBV30 and TRBJ1-2; D unclear. CDR3 length: 12 amino acids. The germline CDR1 and CDR2 sequences are GTSNPN and SVGIG (reference sequence). The V and J ends lost 3 bases and 0 bases respectively, with 5 bases between them.

As for this clone: One end of the junction varies from germline; a read error may be responsible. This chain links TRBV5-4 with TRBJ1-2; D gene uncertain. CDR1 and CDR2 (germline): SGHNT, YYREEE (reference sequence). This CDR3 has 12 amino acids. The CDR3 reads CASSSDLGGYTF. CDR3 nucleotide sequence: TGTGCCAGCAGCTCCGACCTAGGTGGCTACACTTTC.

The chain links TRBV4-3 to TRBJ2-2; TRBD1 agrees at 11 bases. Germline-derived CDR1 and CDR2 are LGHNA and YSLEER. This CDR3 has 16 residues. Trimming cost V 3 bases and J 5 bases; bases outside gene matches: 5. The CDR3 loop reads CASSQRTGGDTGELFF. The DNA of the CDR3 is TGCGCCAGCAGCCAGAGGACAGGGGGCGATACCGGGGAGCTGTTTTTT.

CDR3 coding DNA: TGTGCCTGGAGGGGGATGGACGGAAGGGTTTCGTGGAACACTGAAGCTTTCTTT. Translated, it gives CAWRGMDGRVSWNTEAFF. V is TRBV30 and J is TRBJ1-1; D is ambiguous. Between the trimmed V and J ends, which lost 3 bases and 1 base, there was a span of 24 bases. This CDR3 comprises 18 residues. Germline CDR1 reads GTSNPN; CDR2 reads SVGIG (reference sequence).

The chain has TRBV2 and TRBJ2-5; no reliable D call. V dropped 4 bases and J dropped 3 bases, with 3 bases sitting between them. CDR3 length equals 11 residues. The germline gives CDR1 SNHLY, CDR2 FYNNEI. CDR3 region: CASSVKETQYF. The CDR3 bases are TGTGCCAGCAGTGTTAAAGAGACCCAGTACTTC.

The chain employs TRBV29-1 and TRBJ2-1; D gene ambiguous. From germline, CDR1 is SQVTM and CDR2 ANQGSEA. The ends were cut back, 1 base at V and 6 bases at J, with 4 bases in the middle. This CDR3 spans 11 amino acids. CDR3 sequence (DNA): TGCAGCGTTGAAGGCCCCAATGAGCAGTTCTTC. This translates into CSVEGPNEQFF.

The chain carries TRBV29-1 and TRBJ2-1; TRBD1 agrees at 9 bases. The CDR3 contains 12 residues. V lost 4 bases, J lost 10 bases, and 5 bases stayed unmatched. Germline lookup yields CDR1 SQVTM and CDR2 ANQGSEA. The CDR3 DNA sequence: TGCAGCGTTGGGGACAGGGCGAAAGAGCAGTTCTTC. Protein: CSVGDRAKEQFF.

The rearrangement joins TRBV25-1 to TRBJ1-1; no firm D call. Trimming stripped 3 bases from V and 8 bases from J, with 4 bases between. The CDR3 has 10 amino acids. The germline gives CDR1 MGHDK, CDR2 SYGVNS. CDR3 sequence reads: CASSEREAFF. The CDR3 DNA sequence: TGTGCCAGCAGTGAGAGGGAAGCTTTCTTT.

J is TRBJ2-3 and V is TRBV10-2; perhaps D is TRBD1 or TRBD2 (5 bases each). Trimming took off 8 bases at V and 1 base at J, with 10 bases between the two ends. The CDR3 is made up of 13 amino acids. Germline loops: CDR1 WSHSY, CDR2 SAAADI. The CDR3 loop is CASRDGRTDTQYF. Written as DNA, the CDR3 is TGCGCCAGCCGGGACGGACGCACAGATACGCAGTATTTT.

The V gene is TRBV29-1, the J gene TRBJ1-2; 9 nucleotides line up with TRBD1. CDR3 length: 14 residues. The germline V gene has CDR1 SQVTM and CDR2 ANQGSEA. J lost 5 bases, V lost 6 bases, and 10 bases had no gene match. The CDR3: CSVIPGQGDYGYTF. In DNA form, the CDR3 reads TGCAGCGTCATCCCGGGACAGGGAGATTATGGCTACACCTTC. The full variable domain, rest sourced from reference TRBV29-1 and TRBJ1-2, is SAVISQKPSRDICQRGTSLTIQCQVDSQVTMMFWYRQQPGQSLTLIATANQGSEATYESGFVIDKFPISRPNLTFSTLTVSNMSPEDSSIYLCSVIPGQGDYGYTFGSGTRLTVV.

This clone came up many times. For the CDR3, the DNA is TGTGCCAGCAGCTTGGACACCTTGGGGGGCACAGATACGCAGTATTTT. Amino acid sequence: CASSLDTLGGTDTQYF. The J gene is TRBJ2-3, the V gene TRBV7-9; D assignment may be TRBD1 or TRBD2 (5 bases each). CDR1 and CDR2 (germline): SEHNR, FQNEAQ (reference sequence). Trimming removed 3 bases at V and 1 base at J, with 14 bases between. The CDR3 extends over 16 amino acids.

CDR3 residues: CASSVAPSGGEDTQYF. The CDR3 region has the DNA TGTGCCAGCAGCGTAGCCCCTAGCGGGGGGGAGGATACGCAGTATTTT. This chain joins TRBV9 and TRBJ2-3, with 12 nucleotides matching TRBD2. The germline CDR1 and CDR2 sequences are SGDLS and YYNGEE. J gave up 6 bases and V 0 bases, and 5 bases lay outside the gene matches. There are 16 residues in the CDR3.

The V gene is TRBV25-1, the J gene TRBJ2-5; D unclear. Trimming pared 0 bases from V and 1 base from J, leaving 9 bases between. The CDR3 extends over 15 amino acids. Germline V gives CDR1 MGHDK, CDR2 SYGVNS. The CDR3 sequence is CASSEYAGAQETQYF. For the CDR3, the DNA is TGTGCCAGCAGTGAATATGCAGGAGCCCAAGAGACCCAGTACTTC.

The genes are TRBV23-1 and TRBJ2-7; possible D gene TRBD2, 7 bases. TRBV23-1 is flagged as an ORF with uncertain function. The CDR3 consists of 15 residues. V gave up 6 bases and J gave up 2 bases, with 17 bases separating them. DNA of the CDR3: TGCGCCAGCAGCCTTCGCAGGGAGGGGGCCTACGAGCAGTACTTC. Encoded protein: CASSLRREGAYEQYF.

This clone was observed at least ten times. Written as DNA, the CDR3 is TGCAGCGTTGAGGGGTTAGATGAGCAGTTCTTC. This codes for CSVEGLDEQFF. V and J are TRBV29-1 and TRBJ2-1; D is ambiguous. The CDR3 loop spans 11 amino acids. The germline V gene has CDR1 SQVTM and CDR2 ANQGSEA. V was pared by 3 bases and J by 8 bases, with 8 bases between.

The rearrangement joins TRBV11-2 to TRBJ1-2; D uncertain. The V gene's germline CDR1 is SGHAT and CDR2 FQNNGV. The CDR3 runs 14 residues. With 3 bases removed from V and 4 bases from J, the gap between germline ends came to 12 bases. The CDR3 reads CASSFRPQSYGYTF. The CDR3 DNA is TGTGCCAGCAGCTTCAGACCCCAGAGCTATGGCTACACCTTC.

V usage is TRBV4-3 and J usage is TRBJ2-2, with a weak D call TRBD2 (7 bases). Germline-derived CDR1 and CDR2 are LGHNA and YSLEER. The V end was cut by 0 bases, the J end by 0 bases, with 17 bases between. This CDR3 comprises 19 residues. CDR3 coding DNA: TGCGCCAGCAGCCAAGAGGTTCTGGCGGGGGCCGCGAACACCGGGGAGCTGTTTTTT. Its protein product is CASSQEVLAGAANTGELFF.